The next 21 T cell receptor beta chains were all read from a single sample in a study of CD8+CD57+ T cells in acquired aplastic anemia (dated by TCRdb to the late 2010s). The patients picked for sequencing were ones in whom flow cytometry had shown an expansion of CD8+CD57+ cells. Sequencing used an Illumina HiSeq 2000. Genomic DNA served as template for TCR beta VDJ combination and CDR3 sequence profiling. TCRdb ran its own pipeline on the public reads, namely fastp trimming at Q25 and MiXCR clone calling, and kept in-frame beta chains. Under each unique CDR3 protein, matching rows form one entry showing the most common genes and DNA. The sample yields hundreds of thousands of distinct CDR3 sequences; around 33% were counted once. The ten biggest clones cover less than 0.85% of the sample. The sample was sorted CD4+, CD8+, or CD8+CD57+ T cells (not recorded which) from PBMCs. These receptors originate from a human donor with aplastic anemia.

This chain links TRBV15 with TRBJ2-7; D is ambiguous. Trimming pared 0 bases from V and 3 bases from J, leaving 9 bases between. Looked up from germline, CDR1 is LNHNV and CDR2 is YYDKDF (reference sequence). The CDR3 totals 14 residues. The CDR3 protein is CATSRESGNYEQYF. In DNA form, the CDR3 reads TGTGCCACCAGCAGAGAATCGGGCAACTACGAGCAGTACTTC.

This clonotype was seen only a few times. The gene calls are TRBV2 and TRBJ1-1, with D possibly matching TRBD1 (5 bases). The germline V gene encodes CDR1 SNHLY and CDR2 FYNNEI. The CDR3 contains 15 residues. Trimming took 6 bases from V and 1 from J, leaving 15 bases between them. The CDR3 coding sequence is TGTGCCAGCAGCCAACAGGACACTCAGAACACTGAAGCTTTCTTT. Its translation: CASSQQDTQNTEAFF.

This clonotype was counted at least ten times. The chain's CDR3 is CASIRQGSTIYF. CDR3 bases: TGTGCCAGCATCCGACAGGGTAGCACCATATATTTT. The chain carries TRBV2 and TRBJ1-3; 7 bases map to TRBD1. Germline V lookup: CDR1 SNHLY, CDR2 FYNNEI. There are 12 residues in the CDR3. The ends lost 7 bases at V and 9 bases at J; junction bases unmatched: 6.

The CDR3 nucleotides are TGTGCCAGCAGTTACGTCGCCACCGGGGAGCTGTTTTTT. Translated: CASSYVATGELFF. This chain links TRBV6-6 with TRBJ2-2; D not resolved. There are 13 residues in the CDR3. Germline assignment: CDR1 MNHNY and CDR2 SVGAGI (reference sequence). With 2 bases removed from V and 4 bases from J, the gap between germline ends came to 5 bases.

There are many counts of this clonotype. The chain links TRBV11-3 to TRBJ1-2, with no clear D. In germline, CDR1 is SGHNT, CDR2 YENEEA. Trimming removed 5 bases at V and 6 bases at J, with 25 bases between. The CDR3 is 17 amino acids. Here the CDR3 reads CASSPWSGELKRDGYTF. CDR3 sequence (DNA): TGTGCCAGCAGCCCGTGGTCTGGGGAACTCAAGCGCGATGGCTACACCTTC.

This clonotype appeared a few times. A much bigger clone sits one base away, suggesting this may be a read error. The rearrangement links TRBV2 to TRBJ1-2; D is possibly TRBD1 (5 bases). Germline values: CDR1 SNHLY, CDR2 FYNNEI. CDR3 length: 16 residues. CDR3 amino acids: CASSQTRQSRSYSYTF. CDR3 sequence (DNA): TGTGCCAGCAGTCAAACTAGACAGTCTAGATCCTATAGCTACACCTTC.

This clonotype was recorded at least ten times. The chain uses TRBV12-3 or TRBV12-4 and TRBJ1-5, with TRBD1 as a possible D gene (5 bases). This CDR3 is 14 amino acids long. The V end was cut by 5 bases, the J end by 8 bases, with 16 bases between. CDR3 nucleotides: TGTGCCAGCAGTGCCTCGGGACCATCGAAGCCCCAGCATTTT. As protein: CASSASGPSKPQHF.

This clonotype was detected only a few times. A read error may produce the germline difference seen at one junction end. The genes are TRBV2 and TRBJ1-2; D is undetermined. The CDR3 length is 14 residues. CDR1 and CDR2 from the germline V gene are SNHLY and FYNNEI. The CDR3 region has the DNA TGTGCTAGCAGGCTCCAGGTTCCCAACTATGGCTACACCTTC. Translating gives CASRLQVPNYGYTF.

The V and J genes are TRBV6-1 and TRBJ1-5; perhaps TRBD1 as D (5 bases). The CDR3 consists of 15 residues. Trimming stripped 2 bases from V and 8 bases from J, with 16 bases between. Germline assignment: CDR1 MNHNS and CDR2 SASEGT. CDR3 DNA: TGTGCCAGCAGTGAAAGGGGACGGCCCGATGAGCCCCAGCATTTT. This translates into CASSERGRPDEPQHF.

This clonotype was counted a few times. The genes are TRBV20-1 and TRBJ1-4; unclear D gene. The germline CDR1 and CDR2 sequences are DFQATT and SNEGSKA (reference sequence). Trimming pared 1 base from V and 4 bases from J, leaving 4 bases between. The CDR3 has 12 amino acids. CDR3 amino acids: CSARVDNEKLFF. The CDR3 nucleotides read TGCAGTGCTAGAGTAGATAATGAAAAACTGTTTTTT.

The V and J genes are TRBV19 and TRBJ1-6, with D maybe TRBD1 (6 bases). Germline CDR1 LNHDA, CDR2 SQIVND (reference sequence). V lost 8 bases, J lost 8 bases, and 19 bases lay in between. The CDR3 length is 15 residues. This CDR3 reads CASSTTRDKDSPLHF. The CDR3 DNA sequence: TGTGCCAGTTCCACGACCAGGGACAAAGATTCACCCCTCCACTTT. Full variable domain (missing parts from reference TRBV19 and TRBJ1-6): DGGITQSPKYLFRKEGQNVTLSCEQNLNHDAMYWYRQDPGQGLRLIYYSQIVNDFQKGDIAEGYSVSREKKESFPLTVTSAQKNPTAFYLCASSTTRDKDSPLHFGNGTRLTVT.

The chain couples TRBV12-3 or TRBV12-4 to TRBJ2-3; D is ambiguous. V dropped 0 bases and J dropped 5 bases, with 9 bases sitting between them. The CDR3 runs 14 residues. CDR3 loop: CASSLAQTVDTQYF. CDR3 DNA: TGTGCCAGCAGTTTAGCCCAAACGGTAGATACGCAGTATTTT.

The genes are TRBV30 and TRBJ2-7; 11 nucleotides match TRBD1. Looked up from germline, CDR1 is GTSNPN and CDR2 is SVGIG (reference sequence). The V gene end was trimmed by 2 bases and the J gene end by 6 bases; junction bases not matched to a gene: 9. The CDR3 totals 15 residues. Written as DNA, the CDR3 is TGTGCCTGGAGTATACTGAGGACAGGGGGCTCCGAGCAGTACTTC. This encodes CAWSILRTGGSEQYF.

This clonotype was found many times. The chain uses TRBV11-2 and TRBJ2-3, with D perhaps matching TRBD1 or TRBD2 (6 bases each). V dropped 2 bases and J dropped 5 bases, with 14 bases sitting between them. Per germline, CDR1 SGHAT and CDR2 FQNNGV. This CDR3 is 15 amino acids long. The CDR3 here is CASSLSGGGVDTQYF. The CDR3 DNA reads as TGTGCCAGCAGCTTATCTGGGGGCGGGGTAGATACGCAGTATTTT.

As to this clonotype: A much bigger clone sits one base away, suggesting this may be a read error. No conserved phenylalanine or tryptophan is present at the end of the CDR3, so a read error is the likely explanation. The chain combines TRBV5-1 with TRBJ2-7; 9 bases are a match to TRBD1. Germline CDR1 is SGHRS and CDR2 is YFSETQ. V dropped 0 bases and J dropped 6; count of bases not matched to a gene: 7. The CDR3 has 15 amino acids. Here the CDR3 reads CASSLGGTGIVEQYL. The CDR3 DNA reads as TGCGCCAGCAGCTTGGGAGGGACAGGGATTGTCGAGCAGTACCTC.

The rearrangement uses TRBV6-1 and TRBJ2-7; TRBD1 might be the D (5 bases). The germline gives CDR1 MNHNS, CDR2 SASEGT. There are 16 residues in the CDR3. Trimming pared 4 bases from V and 4 bases from J, leaving 20 bases between. The CDR3 is CASSALARVNPYEQYF. The CDR3 DNA is TGTGCCAGCAGTGCCCTCGCCAGGGTCAATCCGTACGAGCAGTACTTC.

This clonotype was counted many times. The gene calls are TRBV2 and TRBJ2-5; no definite D call. Per the germline V gene, CDR1 is SNHLY and CDR2 is FYNNEI. V was cut by 5 bases and J by 3 bases, with 7 bases left in between. This CDR3 contains 12 residues. The CDR3 loop is CASSFMEETQYF. The CDR3 DNA follows: TGTGCCAGCAGTTTTATGGAAGAGACCCAGTACTTC.

This chain connects TRBV9 to TRBJ1-3, with no clear D. Germline CDR1 reads SGDLS; CDR2 reads YYNGEE. This CDR3 has 17 residues. The V end was cut by 0 bases, the J end by 4 bases, with 17 bases between. The CDR3 DNA follows: TGTGCCAGCAGCGTAGACGTAGGGCTAGAGCCCGGAAACACCATATATTTT. This encodes CASSVDVGLEPGNTIYF.

The genes are TRBV25-1 and TRBJ2-1, with TRBD2 matching over 12 bases. This CDR3 region has 14 residues. Germline loops: CDR1 MGHDK, CDR2 SYGVNS. V was clipped by 5 bases and J by 7 bases; unmatched bases: 3. CDR3 sequence: CASSFLAGGNEQFF. In DNA form, the CDR3 reads TGTGCCAGCAGTTTTCTAGCGGGGGGGAATGAGCAGTTCTTC.

This clonotype showed up many times. The chain combines TRBV14 with TRBJ2-7; D gene ambiguous. Germline loops: CDR1 SGHDN, CDR2 FVKESK. The V end was cut by 1 base, the J end by 0 bases, with 10 bases between. This CDR3 region has 15 residues. CDR3 DNA: TGTGCCAGCAGCCAAGGATCCGGGCCCTCCTACGAGCAGTACTTC. Translation gives CASSQGSGPSYEQYF.

This clonotype has ten or more counts. The chain combines TRBV7-9 with TRBJ2-5; TRBD2 aligns across 9 bases. Per germline, CDR1 SEHNR and CDR2 FQNEAQ (reference sequence). The V gene end was trimmed by 5 bases and the J gene end by 5 bases; junction bases not matched to a gene: 15. This CDR3 region has 17 residues. The CDR3 sequence: CASSISGGNPSGETQYF. The CDR3 region has the DNA TGTGCCAGCAGCATTAGCGGGGGCAACCCGAGCGGGGAGACCCAGTACTTC.